Below, one TCR beta chain is given with its context. Antigen: not known. This entry comes from a study of T cells after posttransplantation cyclophosphamide. Busulfan-fludarabine conditioning, marrow transplant, and cyclophosphamide on days +3 and +4 were administered. The protocol was immunoSEQ multiplex PCR, while the TCRdb copy is restricted to in-frame clones and leaves out a portion. The sample has roughly 8,600 clones; 90% are singletons. The CDR3 is 15 residues long. Germline V CDR1 and CDR2: SNHLY, FYNNEI. The V and J ends lost 6 bases and 8 bases, in that order; junction bases with no gene match: 7. Study-wide findings and caveats: Donor CD8+ memory clones often dominated recipient blood repertoires at later times.

This specimen was CD4+ T cells sorted from blood, taken around 1,400 days after allogeneic stem cell transplant with posttransplant cyclophosphamide. This receptor was obtained from a female patient aged 50-60 years who received an allogeneic stem cell transplant from a related donor, was CMV-positive, and had no GVHD. Some T cells here may be from the graft donor. This chain uses TRBV2 with TRBJ2-1; 13 nucleotides agree with TRBD2. CDR3 coding DNA: TGTGCCAGCAGCCCACTAGCGGGAGGGCCTTATGAGCAGTTCTTC. The encoded protein is CASSPLAGGPYEQFF.